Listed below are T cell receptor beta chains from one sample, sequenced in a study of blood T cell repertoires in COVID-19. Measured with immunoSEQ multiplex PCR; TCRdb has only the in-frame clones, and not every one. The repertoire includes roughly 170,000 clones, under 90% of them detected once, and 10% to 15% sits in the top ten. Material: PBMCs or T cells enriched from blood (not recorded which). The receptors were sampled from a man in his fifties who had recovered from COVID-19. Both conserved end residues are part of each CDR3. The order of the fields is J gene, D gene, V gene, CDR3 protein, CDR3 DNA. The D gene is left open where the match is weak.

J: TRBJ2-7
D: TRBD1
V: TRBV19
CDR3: CASSRSHGTGFSYEQYF
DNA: TGTGCCAGTAGTCGGTCCCACGGGACAGGATTTTCCTACGAGCAGTACTTC

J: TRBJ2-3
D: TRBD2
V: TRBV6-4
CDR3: CASSDGGGAGTDTQYF
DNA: TGTGCCAGCAGTGACGGCGGGGGGGCCGGGACAGATACGCAGTATTTT

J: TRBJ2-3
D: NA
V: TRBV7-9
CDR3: CASTPNSLDPAYF
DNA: TGTGCCAGCACCCCGAATTCTCTAGACCCGGCGTATTTT

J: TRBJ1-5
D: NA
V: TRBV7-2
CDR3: CASSLDPDQPQHF
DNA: TGTGCCAGCAGCTTAGATCCTGATCAGCCCCAGCATTTT

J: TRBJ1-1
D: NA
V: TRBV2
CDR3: CASIRTGGTEAFF
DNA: TGTGCCAGCATTAGAACGGGGGGCACTGAAGCTTTCTTT

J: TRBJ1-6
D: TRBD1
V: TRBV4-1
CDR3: CASSPSQLGQGNSPLHF
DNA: TGCGCCAGCAGCCCCTCCCAGCTAGGACAGGGTAATTCACCCCTCCACTTT

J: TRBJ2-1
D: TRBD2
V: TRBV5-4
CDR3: CASRRGGPYNEQFF
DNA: TGTGCCAGCAGGAGGGGAGGGCCATACAATGAGCAGTTCTTC

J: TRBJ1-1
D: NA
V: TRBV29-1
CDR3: CSAREQGNTEAFF
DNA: TGCAGCGCCCGAGAACAGGGGAACACTGAAGCTTTCTTT

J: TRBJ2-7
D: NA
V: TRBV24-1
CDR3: CATSVLQGNSYEQYF
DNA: TGTGCCACCAGTGTTCTACAGGGTAACTCCTACGAGCAGTACTTC

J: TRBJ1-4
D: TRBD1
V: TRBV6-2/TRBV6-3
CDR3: CASSQRTGGAEKLFF
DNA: TGTGCCAGCAGCCAACGGACAGGGGGCGCTGAAAAACTGTTTTTT

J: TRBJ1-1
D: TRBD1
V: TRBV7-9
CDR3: CASSLTETGGRAFF
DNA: TGTGCCAGCAGCTTAACCGAGACAGGGGGACGGGCTTTCTTT